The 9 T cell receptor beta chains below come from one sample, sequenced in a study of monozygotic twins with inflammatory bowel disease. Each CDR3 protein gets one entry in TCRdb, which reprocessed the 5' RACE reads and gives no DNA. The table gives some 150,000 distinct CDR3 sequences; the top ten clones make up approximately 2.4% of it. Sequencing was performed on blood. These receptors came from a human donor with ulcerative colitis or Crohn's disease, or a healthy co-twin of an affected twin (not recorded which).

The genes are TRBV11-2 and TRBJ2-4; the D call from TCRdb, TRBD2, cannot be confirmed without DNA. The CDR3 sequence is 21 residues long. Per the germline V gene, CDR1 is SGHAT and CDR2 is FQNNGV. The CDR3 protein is CASSLVDGPHLTPLAKNIQYF.

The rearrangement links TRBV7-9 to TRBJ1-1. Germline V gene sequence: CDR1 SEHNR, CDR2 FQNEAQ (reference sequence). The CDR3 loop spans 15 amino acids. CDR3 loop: CASSLVETRNTEAFF.

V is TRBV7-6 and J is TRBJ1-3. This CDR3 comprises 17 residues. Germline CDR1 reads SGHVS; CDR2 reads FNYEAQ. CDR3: CASSFGSAASSGNTIYF.

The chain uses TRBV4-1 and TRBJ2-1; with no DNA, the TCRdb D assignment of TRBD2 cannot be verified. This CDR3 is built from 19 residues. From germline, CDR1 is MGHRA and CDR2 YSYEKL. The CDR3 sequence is CASSRLPGSGAGDYNEQFF.

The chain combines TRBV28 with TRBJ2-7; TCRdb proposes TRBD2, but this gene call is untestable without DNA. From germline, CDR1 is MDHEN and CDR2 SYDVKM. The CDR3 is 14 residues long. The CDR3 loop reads CASSGGLARYEQYF.

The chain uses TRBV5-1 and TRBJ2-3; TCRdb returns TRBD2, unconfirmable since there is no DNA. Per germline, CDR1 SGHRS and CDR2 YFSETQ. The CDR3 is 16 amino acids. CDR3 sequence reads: CASRRILRENTDTQYF.

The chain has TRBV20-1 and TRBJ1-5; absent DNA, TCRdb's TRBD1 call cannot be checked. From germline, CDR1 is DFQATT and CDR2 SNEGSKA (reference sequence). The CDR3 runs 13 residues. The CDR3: CSVRTGLVQPQHF.

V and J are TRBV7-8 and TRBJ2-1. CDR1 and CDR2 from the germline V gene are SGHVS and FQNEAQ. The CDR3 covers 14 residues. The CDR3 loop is CASSLGTTHNEQFF.

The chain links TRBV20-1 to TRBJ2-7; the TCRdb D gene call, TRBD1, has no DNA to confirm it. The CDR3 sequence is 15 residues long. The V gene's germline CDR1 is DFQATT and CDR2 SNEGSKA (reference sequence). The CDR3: CSAIGAGQEFHEQYF.